This T cell receptor beta chain was documented in a study of early stage breast cancer tumors. Germline CDR1 reads MNHNY; CDR2 reads SVGAGI (reference sequence). The CDR3 is 13 residues long. This table comes from immunoSEQ multiplex PCR, and its TCRdb copy is limited to in-frame clones, with some not included. The data show some 10,000 clones, almost 65% seen once. Material for sequencing was breast tumor tissue. This TCR derives from a person between 55 and 69 years old with breast cancer. The V gene is TRBV6-6, the J gene TRBJ1-1, with 12 bases identical to TRBD1. The chain's CDR3 is CAGDRGPNTEAFF. DNA for the CDR3: TGTGCGGGGGACAGGGGGCCTAACACTGAAGCTTTCTTT.